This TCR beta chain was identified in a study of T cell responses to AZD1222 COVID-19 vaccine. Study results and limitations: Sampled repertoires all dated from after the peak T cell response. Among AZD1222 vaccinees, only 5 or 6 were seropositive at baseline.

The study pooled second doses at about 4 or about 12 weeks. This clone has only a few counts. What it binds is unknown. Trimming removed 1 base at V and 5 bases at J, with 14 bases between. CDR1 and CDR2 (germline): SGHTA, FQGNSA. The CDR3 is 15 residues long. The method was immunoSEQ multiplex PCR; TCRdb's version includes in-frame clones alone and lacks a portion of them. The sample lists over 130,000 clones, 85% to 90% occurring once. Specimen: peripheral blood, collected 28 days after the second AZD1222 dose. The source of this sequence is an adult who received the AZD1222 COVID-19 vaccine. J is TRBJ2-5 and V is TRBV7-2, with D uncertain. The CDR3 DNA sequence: TGTGCCAGCAGCTTAGAATCCGGATTCCGGGAGACCCAGTACTTC. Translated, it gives CASSLESGFRETQYF.